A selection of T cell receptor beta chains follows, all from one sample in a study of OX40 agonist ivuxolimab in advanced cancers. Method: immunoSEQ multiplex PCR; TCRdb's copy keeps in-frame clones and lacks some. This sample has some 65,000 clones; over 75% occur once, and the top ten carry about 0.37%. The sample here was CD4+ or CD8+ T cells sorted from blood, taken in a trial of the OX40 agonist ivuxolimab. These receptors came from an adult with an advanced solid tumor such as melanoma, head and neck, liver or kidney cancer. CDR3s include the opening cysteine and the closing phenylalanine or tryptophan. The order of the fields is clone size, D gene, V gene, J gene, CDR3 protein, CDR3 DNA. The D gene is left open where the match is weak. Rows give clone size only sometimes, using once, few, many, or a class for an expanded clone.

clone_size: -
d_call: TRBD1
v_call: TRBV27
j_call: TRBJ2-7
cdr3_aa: CASSSTPGTGNEQYF
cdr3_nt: TGTGCCAGCAGTTCCACCCCCGGGACAGGGAACGAGCAGTACTTC

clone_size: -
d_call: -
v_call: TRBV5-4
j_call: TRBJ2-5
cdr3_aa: CASSFRTFGQETQYF
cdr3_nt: TGTGCCAGCAGCTTTCGGACCTTCGGCCAAGAGACCCAGTACTTC

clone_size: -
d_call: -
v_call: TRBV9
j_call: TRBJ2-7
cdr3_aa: CASSVEGGMSYEQYF
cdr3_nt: TGTGCCAGCAGCGTAGAGGGGGGAATGTCCTACGAGCAGTACTTC

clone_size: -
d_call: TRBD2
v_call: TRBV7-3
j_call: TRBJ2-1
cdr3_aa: CASSSRLAGGPNEQFF
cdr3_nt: TGTGCCAGCAGCTCAAGACTAGCGGGGGGACCCAATGAGCAGTTCTTC

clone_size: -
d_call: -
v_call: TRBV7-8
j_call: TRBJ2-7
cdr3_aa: CASSLVVRPEGDEQYF
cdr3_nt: TGTGCCAGCAGCTTAGTCGTGAGACCCGAGGGCGACGAGCAGTACTTC

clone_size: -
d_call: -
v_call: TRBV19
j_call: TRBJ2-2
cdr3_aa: CASSGGSYTGELFF
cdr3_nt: TGTGCCAGTAGTGGGGGCAGCTACACCGGGGAGCTGTTTTTT

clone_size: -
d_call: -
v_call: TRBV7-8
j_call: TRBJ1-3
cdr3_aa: CASSFVKEYSGNTIYF
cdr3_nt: TGTGCCAGCAGCTTTGTGAAGGAATACTCTGGAAACACCATATATTTT

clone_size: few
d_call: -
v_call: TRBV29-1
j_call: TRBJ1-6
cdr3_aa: CSVGAGGSNSPLHF
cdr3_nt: TGCAGCGTTGGCGCAGGAGGGTCCAATTCACCCCTCCACTTT

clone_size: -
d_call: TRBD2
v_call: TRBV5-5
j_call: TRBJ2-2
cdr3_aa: CASLQSGGWTGELFF
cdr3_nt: TGTGCCAGCCTGCAGAGCGGGGGTTGGACCGGGGAGCTGTTTTTT

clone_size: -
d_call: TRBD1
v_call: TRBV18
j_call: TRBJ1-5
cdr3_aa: CASSPSTGTVINQPQHF
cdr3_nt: TGTGCCAGCTCACCATCCACCGGGACAGTTATAAATCAGCCCCAGCATTTT

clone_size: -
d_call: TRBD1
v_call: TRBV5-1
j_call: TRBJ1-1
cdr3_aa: CASSQQGSNTEAFF
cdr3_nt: TGCGCCAGCAGCCAACAGGGGTCGAACACTGAAGCTTTCTTT

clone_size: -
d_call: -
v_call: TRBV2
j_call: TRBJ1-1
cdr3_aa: CASSVNNEAFF
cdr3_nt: TGTGCCAGCAGTGTAAACAACGAGGCTTTCTTT